A single sample is the source of the 28 T cell receptor beta chains below, sequenced in a study of blood T cell repertoires in COVID-19. Repertoires were generated with immunoSEQ multiplex PCR, while TCRdb's copy carries only in-frame clones and drops some. The table shows over 85,000 clones, with 85% occurring only once. Sequencing was done on a sample of peripheral blood. These receptors were collected from a man older than 75 with acute or convalescent COVID-19.

V is TRBV6-4 and J is TRBJ1-2; 7 positions agree with TRBD1. The J segment lost 8 bases and the V segment lost 5 bases, leaving 11 bases of the junction unmatched. The CDR3 is 14 amino acids. CDR1 and CDR2 (germline): MRHNA, SNTAGT. In DNA form, the CDR3 reads TGTGCCAGCAGTCAGGGGACAGACAGATGGGGCTACACCTTC. Amino acids: CASSQGTDRWGYTF.

The chain carries TRBV7-9 and TRBJ1-1; 7 bases align to TRBD1. The trim removed 5 bases at V and 8 bases at J, leaving 8 bases unmatched. Germline-derived CDR1 and CDR2 are SEHNR and FQNEAQ (reference sequence). The CDR3 has 13 amino acids. CDR3 protein: CASSTTGTEEAFF. The CDR3 DNA sequence: TGTGCCAGCAGCACAACCGGGACAGAAGAAGCTTTCTTT. Complete variable domain (other parts from reference TRBV7-9 and TRBJ1-1): DTGVSQNPRHKITKRGQNVTFRCDPISEHNRLYWYRQTLGQGPEFLTYFQNEAQLEKSRLLSDRFSAERPKGSFSTLEIQRTEQGDSAMYLCASSTTGTEEAFFGQGTRLTVV.

In nucleotides, the CDR3 is TGTGCCAGCAGCGCTGACAATGAGCAGTTCTTC. It is translated as CASSADNEQFF. The J gene is TRBJ2-1, the V gene TRBV9; D ambiguous. Germline V gives CDR1 SGDLS, CDR2 YYNGEE. The CDR3 spans 11 residues. V was clipped by 3 bases and J by 5 bases, with 3 bases between them.

J is TRBJ2-7 and V is TRBV5-1; D is unclear. The CDR3 extends over 13 amino acids. In germline, CDR1 is SGHRS, CDR2 YFSETQ. V was pared by 0 bases and J by 3 bases, with 7 bases between. The CDR3 coding sequence is TGCGCCAGCAGCTTGGGACAACGCTACGAGCAGTACTTC. Residues: CASSLGQRYEQYF.

V gene TRBV30 combines with J gene TRBJ2-7, with 8 bases identical to TRBD1. The ends lost 4 bases at V and 3 bases at J; junction bases unmatched: 5. This CDR3 is built from 13 residues. Germline-derived CDR1 and CDR2 are GTSNPN and SVGIG (reference sequence). The CDR3 nucleotides are TGTGCCTGGACCGGGACAGGACTCTACGAGCAGTACTTC. This encodes CAWTGTGLYEQYF.

The rearrangement joins TRBV28 to TRBJ1-2; 9 nucleotides match TRBD1. The germline gives CDR1 MDHEN, CDR2 SYDVKM. The CDR3 sequence is 13 residues long. V dropped 6 bases and J dropped 7; count of bases not matched to a gene: 6. The CDR3 protein is CASRTGGAGGYTF. Here the CDR3 DNA reads TGTGCCAGCAGAACAGGGGGCGCAGGTGGCTACACCTTC.

The DNA of the CDR3 is TGTGCCAGCAGCTTAGTTCGTGGGGTCGGGATCTACAATGAGCAGTTCTTC. The encoded protein is CASSLVRGVGIYNEQFF. V usage is TRBV7-9 and J usage is TRBJ2-1; TRBD2 is a possible D gene (5 bases). Trimming cost V 1 base and J 3 bases, with 16 bases left between them. This CDR3 spans 17 amino acids. The germline gives CDR1 SEHNR, CDR2 FQNEAQ (reference sequence).

The V call is TRBV27, the J call TRBJ2-1, with D perhaps matching TRBD1 (5 bases). CDR1 and CDR2 (germline): MNHEY, SMNVEV (reference sequence). V lost 6 bases and J lost 4, with 19 bases in between. CDR3 length equals 16 residues. The CDR3 loop is CASSPQGTGRYNEQFF. In DNA, the CDR3 is TGTGCCAGCAGCCCTCAAGGTACAGGAAGATACAATGAGCAGTTCTTC.

V usage is TRBV19 and J usage is TRBJ2-7; 8 bases map to TRBD1. The germline CDR1 and CDR2 sequences are LNHDA and SQIVND (reference sequence). J gave up 5 bases and V 4 bases, and 10 bases lay outside the gene matches. The CDR3 sequence is 15 residues long. For the CDR3, the DNA is TGTGCCAGTAGTACCCGGACAGGGTCTTTCGACGAGCAGTACTTC. Encoded protein: CASSTRTGSFDEQYF.

The chain recombines TRBV30 with TRBJ2-6, with 7 bases lining up with TRBD2. There are 18 residues in the CDR3. The germline gives CDR1 GTSNPN, CDR2 SVGIG (reference sequence). V dropped 5 bases and J dropped 2; count of bases not matched to a gene: 15. The CDR3 DNA follows: TGTGCCTGGGATATCAGTACGGGGGGAGTAGCTGGGGCCAACGTCCTGACTTTC. Translating gives CAWDISTGGVAGANVLTF.

The chain couples TRBV28 to TRBJ1-2; 8 bases fit TRBD1. The CDR3 loop spans 15 amino acids. Germline values: CDR1 MDHEN, CDR2 SYDVKM. Trimming at V came to 2 bases and at J to 3 bases, leaving 5 bases not matched to a gene. Here the CDR3 DNA reads TGTGCCAGCAGTTTAATAGGACAGGGTTACTATGGCTACACCTTC. Translating gives CASSLIGQGYYGYTF.

The chain employs TRBV7-9 and TRBJ1-6; 11 bases match TRBD1. With 5 bases clipped from V and 9 bases from J, the junction kept 3 bases outside the gene matches. The germline gives CDR1 SEHNR, CDR2 FQNEAQ (reference sequence). There are 14 residues in the CDR3. The CDR3 protein is CASSLGTGGSPLHF. The CDR3 DNA reads as TGTGCCAGCAGCCTCGGGACAGGGGGTTCACCCCTCCACTTT.

The J gene is TRBJ1-6, the V gene TRBV6-5; TRBD1 matches 9 bases. Germline V gene lookup returns CDR1 MNHEY and CDR2 SVGAGI. The CDR3 has 15 amino acids. V lost 0 bases, J lost 7 bases, and 1 base stayed unmatched. The DNA for the CDR3 is TGTGCCAGCAGTTACTCGACAGGGGGAAATTCACCCCTCCACTTT. Translated, it gives CASSYSTGGNSPLHF.

The gene calls are TRBV5-1 and TRBJ1-4, with no clear D. Trimming cost V 0 bases and J 8 bases, with 11 bases left between them. This CDR3 contains 14 residues. Per the germline V gene, CDR1 is SGHRS and CDR2 is YFSETQ. CDR3 sequence reads: CASSLAAGEEKLFF. The CDR3 nucleotides read TGCGCCAGCAGCTTGGCCGCTGGGGAGGAAAAACTGTTTTTT.

V is TRBV5-1 and J is TRBJ2-1; perhaps TRBD2 as D (5 bases). The germline CDR1 and CDR2 sequences are SGHRS and YFSETQ. The V end lost 0 bases, the J end lost 6 bases, and 16 bases lay between the germline ends. The CDR3 sequence is 16 residues long. This CDR3 is CASSLEVNGISNEQFF. CDR3 DNA: TGCGCCAGCAGCTTGGAGGTTAACGGGATAAGCAATGAGCAGTTCTTC.

The chain combines TRBV5-4 with TRBJ1-5; a possible D gene is TRBD1 (6 bases). CDR3 length: 15 amino acids. Germline V lookup: CDR1 SGHNT, CDR2 YYREEE (reference sequence). Between the trimmed V and J ends, which lost 2 bases and 3 bases, there was a span of 12 bases. The CDR3 loop reads CASSLGQGLNQPQHF. The CDR3 DNA sequence: TGTGCCAGCAGCTTAGGGCAGGGGCTCAATCAGCCCCAGCATTTT.

The chain recombines TRBV27 with TRBJ2-6, with D possibly matching TRBD1 (6 bases). The CDR3 loop spans 19 amino acids. Per germline, CDR1 MNHEY and CDR2 SMNVEV (reference sequence). Deletions cut 0 bases from V and 1 base from J, with 16 bases between. DNA for the CDR3: TGTGCCAGCAGTTTATCGAGGAACAGGGTTATGTCTGGGGCCAACGTCCTGACTTTC. Its protein product is CASSLSRNRVMSGANVLTF.

J is TRBJ2-2 and V is TRBV19, with 13 positions matching TRBD2. V shed 5 bases and J 6 bases; nucleotides not matched to a gene: 6. CDR1 is LNHDA and CDR2 is SQIVND in the germline V gene (reference sequence). The CDR3 length is 16 residues. CDR3 in amino acids: CASSPTSGRAPGELFF. The CDR3 DNA reads TGTGCCAGTAGTCCCACTAGCGGGAGGGCCCCCGGGGAGCTGTTTTTT.

The chain employs TRBV3-1 (or the pseudogene TRBV3-2) and TRBJ2-5; TRBD1 agrees at 8 bases. Germline lookup yields CDR1 LGHDT and CDR2 YNNKEL (reference sequence). J was trimmed by 5 bases and V by 1 base; bases with no gene match: 9. CDR3 length: 16 amino acids. CDR3: CASSQAPGGLGETQYF. The CDR3 nucleotides are TGTGCCAGCAGCCAAGCCCCAGGGGGCCTGGGGGAGACCCAGTACTTC.

This chain connects TRBV28 to TRBJ1-2; D gene ambiguous. Deletions cut 7 bases from V and 10 bases from J, with 25 bases between. CDR3 size: 15 residues. The germline CDR1 and CDR2 sequences are MDHEN and SYDVKM. Written as DNA, the CDR3 is TGTGCCAGCACCCCTGCTGGGCGTCCTTTATTCGACTACACCTTC. This encodes CASTPAGRPLFDYTF.

V and J are TRBV2 and TRBJ2-7; 10 bases line up with TRBD1. After removal of 6 bases from V and 9 bases from J, the junction contained 17 bases not matched to a gene. Germline V gives CDR1 SNHLY, CDR2 FYNNEI. CDR3 length: 16 residues. CDR3 amino acids: CASSQGAGTGAEGQYF. The CDR3 nucleotides are TGTGCCAGCAGCCAAGGGGCTGGGACAGGGGCCGAGGGGCAGTACTTC.

CDR3 protein: CASSPGQPDTQYF. The CDR3 DNA reads as TGTGCCAGCAGTCCGGGACAGCCAGATACGCAGTATTTT. The chain joins TRBV2 to TRBJ2-3, with 7 positions matching TRBD1. The ends lost 5 bases at V and 4 bases at J; junction bases unmatched: 3. CDR3 length: 13 amino acids. CDR1 is SNHLY and CDR2 is FYNNEI in the germline V gene.

This chain uses TRBV6-2 or TRBV6-3 with TRBJ2-6, with no clear D. The CDR3 sequence is 15 residues long. The germline V and J ends were trimmed by 5 bases and 2 bases, with 10 bases remaining between them. The germline V gene encodes CDR1 MNHEY and CDR2 SVGEGT. The CDR3, as DNA: TGTGCCAGCAGTCACGGGTGGCCTGGGGCCAACGTCCTGACTTTC. Amino acid sequence: CASSHGWPGANVLTF.

The CDR3, as DNA: TGTGCCAGCAGTTCGTACAGGGGAAACACCATATATTTT. Its protein is CASSSYRGNTIYF. The rearrangement joins TRBV28 to TRBJ1-3; maybe TRBD1 (5 bases). V was cut by 4 bases and J by 4 bases, with 8 bases left in between. CDR3 size: 13 residues. Germline CDR1 reads MDHEN; CDR2 reads SYDVKM.

V and J are TRBV6-5 and TRBJ1-5, with no clear D. The CDR3 runs 16 residues. Trimming removed 1 base from V and 6 bases from J, with 16 bases in between. Germline loops: CDR1 MNHEY, CDR2 SVGAGI. CDR3 nucleotide sequence: TGTGCCAGCAGTTACTTAGGAGTGGGGAGTTCTCAGCCCCAGCATTTT. It is translated as CASSYLGVGSSQPQHF.

This chain joins TRBV7-2 and TRBJ2-7; D possibly corresponds to TRBD2 (5 bases). This CDR3 has 13 amino acids. From germline, CDR1 is SGHTA and CDR2 FQGNSA. The ends were cut back, 5 bases at V and 3 bases at J, with 11 bases in the middle. The CDR3 DNA reads as TGTGCCAGCAGCCTTCTGGCGGGCTACGAGCAGTACTTC. Translating gives CASSLLAGYEQYF.

This chain connects TRBV2 to TRBJ2-7; 10 bases are a match to TRBD2. The germline gives CDR1 SNHLY, CDR2 FYNNEI. This CDR3 region has 18 residues. V shed 5 bases, J shed 0 bases, and the junction held 13 bases outside the gene matches. As DNA, the CDR3 is TGTGCCAGCAGTTGGTTGGATAGCGGGAGGTCCAGCTCCTACGAGCAGTACTTC. This gives the protein CASSWLDSGRSSSYEQYF.

The chain couples TRBV29-1 to TRBJ1-2, with TRBD1 identical over 7 bases. The ends lost 7 bases at V and 5 bases at J; junction bases unmatched: 10. CDR1 and CDR2 from the germline V gene are SQVTM and ANQGSEA. CDR3 length equals 13 residues. The CDR3 is CSARDSLRYGYTF. The CDR3 DNA reads as TGCAGCGCTAGGGACAGCCTTAGGTATGGCTACACCTTC. The full variable domain, rest sourced from reference TRBV29-1 and TRBJ1-2, is SAVISQKPSRDICQRGTSLTIQCQVDSQVTMMFWYRQQPGQSLTLIATANQGSEATYESGFVIDKFPISRPNLTFSTLTVSNMSPEDSSIYLCSARDSLRYGYTFGSGTRLTVV.